This T cell receptor (beta chain) was found in a study of blood T cell repertoires in COVID-19. Overall study context: Samples taken during acute and convalescent COVID-19 were collected in the United States, Italy and Spain. The analysed material was cDNA or gDNA that came from T cells, B-cell-depleted T cells, or PBMCs.

Profiling relied on immunoSEQ multiplex PCR, and the TCRdb table lists in-frame clones only, not all of them. The sample includes about 270,000 clones, around four fifths of them seen just once. The origin of this receptor is a man of 80 years or more with acute or convalescent COVID-19. Sequenced input: peripheral blood.

CDR3 coding DNA: TGCGCCAGCAGCGTTGGACACCCCACCACAGATACGCAGTATTTT. Residues: CASSVGHPTTDTQYF. The V and J genes are TRBV5-1 and TRBJ2-3; a weak D match, TRBD1 (5 bases). Trimming cost V 4 bases and J 2 bases, with 14 bases left between them. Germline loops: CDR1 SGHRS, CDR2 YFSETQ. CDR3 length equals 15 residues.